This T cell receptor (beta chain) was captured in a study of T cells after yellow fever vaccination. General study findings and limits: Abundant clonotypes from the bulk population could get into FACS-sorted repertoires as contaminants. Peaking faster, on day 5 versus 15, the secondary response was nonetheless weaker.

UMIs were added to TCR cDNA along with a universal primer site when it was made by 5'RACE template switching. TCRdb reprocessed the 5' RACE reads via MiXCR and lists one record per CDR3 protein. The sample consists of some 340,000 distinct CDR3 sequences, around a tenth of them appearing once. This clonotype has more than one count but fewer than ten. Its antigen is not identified. Germline V gives CDR1 MNHNS, CDR2 SASEGT. This CDR3 has 14 residues. J was trimmed by 5 bases and V by 10 bases; bases with no gene match: 10. This receptor was identified in a man in his late teens or twenties who received the YFV17D yellow fever vaccine. The genes are TRBV6-1 and TRBJ2-3; 9 nucleotides agree with TRBD2. The sample here was CD4+ T cells sorted from PBMCs, taken 45 days after the yellow fever booster vaccination. The CDR3: CAIRGGGHKDTQYF. DNA of the CDR3: TGTGCCATACGCGGGGGGGGGCATAAAGATACGCAGTATTTT.